Presented here are 14 T cell receptor beta chains from one specimen sequenced in a study of blood T cell repertoires in COVID-19 (dated by TCRdb to 2018 to 2021). Library generation was performed with the immunoSEQ multiplex PCR assay. TCRdb mirrors the immuneACCESS table, restricted to in-frame sequences. Some clones are absent from its copies; in checked studies, under half trace to an unresolved V gene, and the reason for the others is unknown. The sample table contains roughly 700,000 clones; only one count was recorded for 75% to 90% of them. The ten largest clones add up to more than 0.25% of the sample. The sample consisted of peripheral blood. The receptor source for this set is a woman aged 18-29 years with acute or convalescent COVID-19.

In this sample, this clone turned up a few times. The V gene is TRBV4-1, the J gene TRBJ1-2; D gene unclear. Germline loops: CDR1 MGHRA, CDR2 YSYEKL. V lost 0 bases to trimming and J lost 0 bases, with 14 bases between them. There are 17 residues in the CDR3. The CDR3 sequence: CASSQDAGIGPNYGYTF. The CDR3 DNA follows: TGCGCCAGCAGCCAAGATGCGGGAATAGGGCCTAACTATGGCTACACCTTC.

V usage is TRBV7-7 and J usage is TRBJ2-7, with TRBD1 matching 7 bases. The germline V gene encodes CDR1 SSHAT and CDR2 FNYEAQ (reference sequence). With 5 bases clipped from V and 1 base from J, the junction kept 8 bases outside the gene matches. This CDR3 is 15 amino acids long. The CDR3 DNA reads TGTGCCAGCAGCCGGCGACAGGGTTTTTCCTACGAGCAGTACTTC. This sequence encodes CASSRRQGFSYEQYF.

CDR3 nucleotides: TGTGCCAGCTCACCCACAGGGTCCCTCTCTGGAAACACCATATATTTT. This codes for CASSPTGSLSGNTIYF. The rearrangement joins TRBV18 to TRBJ1-3; TRBD1 might be the D (6 bases). The germline V and J ends were trimmed by 3 bases and 0 bases, with 12 bases remaining between them. The CDR3 sequence is 16 residues long. Germline V gene data show CDR1 as KGHSH and CDR2 as LQKENI.

The chain employs TRBV2 and TRBJ2-2; TRBD2 is a possible D gene (6 bases). V was shortened by 4 bases and J by 5 bases, with 8 bases between the two germline ends. The CDR3 sequence is 13 residues long. Germline CDR1 SNHLY, CDR2 FYNNEI. CDR3 sequence (DNA): TGTGCCAGCAGTGTTGGGGGGACCGGGGAGCTGTTTTTT. This codes for CASSVGGTGELFF.

The rearrangement joins TRBV6-6 to TRBJ2-7; D not resolved. This CDR3 is built from 11 residues. Germline CDR1 and CDR2: MNHNY and SVGAGI (reference sequence). The germline V and J ends were trimmed by 2 bases and 6 bases, with 5 bases remaining between them. In nucleotides, the CDR3 is TGTGCCAGCAGTTACCTCGGCGAGCAGTACTTC. This translates into CASSYLGEQYF.

J is TRBJ2-1 and V is TRBV11-2, with TRBD2 matching 10 bases. Per the germline V gene, CDR1 is SGHAT and CDR2 is FQNNGV. V trimming: 3 bases; J trimming: 0 bases; junction bases outside the gene matches: 8. The CDR3 length is 18 residues. CDR3 sequence reads: CASSFLAGGRSSYNEQFF. The CDR3 bases are TGTGCCAGCAGCTTTTTAGCGGGGGGTCGGAGCTCCTACAATGAGCAGTTCTTC.

The chain employs TRBV2 and TRBJ1-2; the D gene is possibly TRBD1 (5 bases). Germline CDR1 reads SNHLY; CDR2 reads FYNNEI. The CDR3 contains 13 residues. V lost 2 bases to trimming and J lost 8 bases, with 12 bases between them. The CDR3 region is CASSERGLGGYTF. CDR3 nucleotides: TGTGCCAGCAGTGAAAGGGGACTAGGCGGCTACACCTTC. Filled out from reference TRBV2 and TRBJ1-2, the complete variable domain reads EPEVTQTPSHQVTQMGQEVILRCVPISNHLYFYWYRQILGQKVEFLVSFYNNEISEKSEIFDDQFSVERPDGSNFTLKIRSTKLEDSAMYFCASSERGLGGYTFGSGTRLTVV.

This clone has only one observation. The chain carries TRBV5-5 and TRBJ1-2, with 7 nucleotides matching TRBD1. The trim removed 2 bases at V and 3 bases at J, leaving 4 bases unmatched. Germline values: CDR1 SGHKS, CDR2 YYEKEE (reference sequence). This CDR3 has 14 residues. The CDR3 DNA sequence: TGTGCCAGCAGCTTCCGGGACAGATACTATGGCTACACCTTC. Translating it yields CASSFRDRYYGYTF.

V is TRBV4-3 and J is TRBJ2-1; 7 bases are shared with TRBD1. This CDR3 has 17 amino acids. From germline, CDR1 is LGHNA and CDR2 YSLEER. J gave up 7 bases and V 2 bases, and 14 bases lay outside the gene matches. The CDR3 is CASSQSPEGGAINEQFF. The DNA for the CDR3 is TGCGCCAGCAGCCAATCCCCCGAAGGGGGCGCGATTAATGAGCAGTTCTTC.

The CDR3: CASSLVLAGDEQYF. CDR3 DNA sequence: TGTGCCAGCAGCTTAGTACTAGCGGGGGACGAGCAGTACTTC. The chain combines TRBV7-9 with TRBJ2-7, with 11 bases that match TRBD2. This CDR3 spans 14 amino acids. The ends lost 1 base at V and 5 bases at J; junction bases unmatched: 1. Germline CDR1 and CDR2: SEHNR and FQNEAQ (reference sequence).

The V gene is TRBV6-1, the J gene TRBJ1-1; perhaps TRBD1 as D (5 bases). V was trimmed by 2 bases and J by 7 bases, leaving 14 bases between them. Germline V gene lookup returns CDR1 MNHNS and CDR2 SASEGT. CDR3 length equals 14 residues. CDR3 sequence: CASSEWGRFDEAFF. CDR3 coding DNA: TGTGCCAGCAGTGAATGGGGCAGGTTCGATGAAGCTTTCTTT.

The chain links TRBV21-1 to TRBJ2-3; whether TRBD2, the table's D call, matches the DNA was not checked. TRBV21-1 is a known pseudogene. The CDR3 has 16 amino acids. The CDR3 DNA reads TGTGCCAGCAGCAAAGGAGGTCAGGAGGGCACAGATACGCAGTATTTT. It translates to CASSKGGQEGTDTQYF.

This clone showed up just a few times. This chain joins TRBV5-1 and TRBJ2-7; 9 bases are shared with TRBD1. The junction had 15 bases not matched to a gene; V was cut back by 4 bases and J by 7 bases. This CDR3 region has 16 residues. The germline V gene has CDR1 SGHRS and CDR2 YFSETQ. This chain's CDR3 is CASSEGTGGASREQYF. DNA of the CDR3: TGCGCCAGCAGCGAAGGAACAGGGGGCGCAAGCAGGGAGCAGTACTTC.

Only a few counts were recorded for this clone. This chain links TRBV9 with TRBJ1-5; D is perhaps TRBD1 (5 bases). CDR1 SGDLS and CDR2 YYNGEE come from the germline V gene. V was shortened by 0 bases and J by 4 bases, with 11 bases between the two germline ends. CDR3 size: 15 residues. CDR3 DNA sequence: TGTGCCAGCAGCGTAGGCGACAGATTAAATCAGCCCCAGCATTTT. It translates to CASSVGDRLNQPQHF.